Listed here is a single T cell receptor (beta chain). Additional DNA sequences in this sample encode the identical CDR3. These data come from a study of shared clonotypes between healthy human individuals. CD4+ cells yielded CD45RA+ naive and CD45RA-negative memory subsets. Sequenced by immunoSEQ multiplex PCR; TCRdb stores in-frame clones only, minus some. The sample shows roughly 2.2 million clones, around 92% of them seen only once. Germline CDR1 LGHNA, CDR2 YSLEER. V lost 1 base and J 0 bases, leaving 4 bases between the germline ends. The CDR3 sequence is 14 residues long. The clonotype comes from a young man in good health. Some clones in this sample may be carry-over from other donors' samples. The chain couples TRBV4-3 to TRBJ1-5, with D hard to call. The sequencing input was naive CD4+ T cells from PBMCs. Regarding subset: CD45RA+ positively selected. DNA for the CDR3: TGCGCCAGCAGCCAAGCCTATAGCAATCAGCCCCAGCATTTT. Its protein is CASSQAYSNQPQHF.